This is a list of T cell receptor beta chains from one sample in a study of tumor T cells in aggressive B-cell lymphoma. Sequencing was performed with immunoSEQ multiplex PCR; in TCRdb, only in-frame clones are kept and a portion is missing. The sample consists of just under 850 clones, 80% to 85% of them appearing once. The sequencing input was tumor tissue. These receptors were obtained from an adult with diffuse large B cell lymphoma. Each CDR3 is given with its conserved first and last residue. D genes are given only for firm matches. The size entry is marked missing in some rows and otherwise reads once, few, many or a size class.

TRBJ2-1 15 . TRBV7-8 TRBD1 CASRPTGGRDNEQFF TGTGCCAGCAGACCAACAGGGGGCAGGGACAATGAGCAGTTCTTC
TRBJ1-2 13 once TRBV5-4 . CASSSGTVHGYTF TGTGCCAGCAGTTCCGGGACTGTGCATGGCTACACCTTC
TRBJ2-2 15 . TRBV9 TRBD2 CASSVASGRAGELFF TGTGCCAGCAGCGTGGCTAGCGGGAGAGCCGGGGAGCTGTTTTTT
TRBJ2-3 15 . TRBV25-1 TRBD1 CASSEGTGTTDTQYF TGTGCCAGCAGTGAAGGGACAGGAACCACAGATACGCAGTATTTT
TRBJ2-7 13 . TRBV11-2 TRBD1 CASRGTAPYEQYF TGTGCCAGCAGGGGGACAGCACCCTACGAGCAGTACTTC
TRBJ2-3 11 few TRBV6-5 . CASRQGYTQYF TGTGCCAGCAGGCAGGGTTATACGCAGTATTTT
TRBJ2-7 15 . TRBV5-1 . CASSSGTLGSYEQYF TGCGCCAGCAGCTCCGGGACACTAGGCTCCTACGAGCAGTACTTC
TRBJ2-7 19 . TRBV4-3 TRBD2 CASSPQILAGESIRYEQYF TGCGCCAGCAGCCCACAAATACTAGCGGGAGAATCGATTAGGTACGAGCAGTACTTC
TRBJ2-7 16 . TRBV11-2 . CASSLKFPPLDYEQYF TGTGCCAGCAGCCTAAAGTTCCCCCCCCTTGACTACGAGCAGTACTTC
TRBJ1-1 13 few TRBV19 TRBD1 CASRGQFNTEAFF TGTGCCAGTCGGGGACAGTTCAACACTGAAGCTTTCTTT
TRBJ2-4 18 few TRBV18 TRBD1 CASSPTGGSLLAKNIQYF TGTGCCAGCTCACCGACAGGGGGCTCGTTGTTAGCCAAAAACATTCAGTACTTC
TRBJ1-1 13 . TRBV9 . CASSVVVNTEAFF TGTGCCAGCAGCGTAGTCGTGAACACTGAAGCTTTCTTT
TRBJ1-4 15 . TRBV6-1 . CASSEIYATNEKLFF TGTGCCAGCAGTGAAATTTATGCAACTAATGAAAAACTGTTTTTT
TRBJ1-1 13 . TRBV9 . CASSVGSNTEAFF TGTGCCAGCAGCGTAGGGAGTAACACTGAAGCTTTCTTT
TRBJ2-7 15 . TRBV6-5 TRBD2 CASSRQRESVYEQYF TGTGCCAGCAGCCGACAGCGGGAGTCTGTCTACGAGCAGTACTTC
TRBJ2-5 13 . TRBV11-3 TRBD1 CASSRGQQETQYF TGTGCCAGCAGCAGGGGACAGCAAGAGACCCAGTACTTC
TRBJ1-3 16 . TRBV4-3 . CASSQARPGAGNTIYF TGCGCCAGCAGCCAAGCTAGGCCAGGGGCTGGAAACACCATATATTTT
TRBJ1-2 13 . TRBV6-6 . CASWRGGGYGYTF TGTGCCAGCTGGCGGGGCGGTGGCTATGGCTACACCTTC
TRBJ1-2 13 . TRBV6-1 . CASLPGRVYGYTF TGTGCCAGCCTGCCGGGCAGGGTCTATGGCTACACCTTC
TRBJ2-1 18 . TRBV27 TRBD1 CASSLEGIGRGLGDEQFF TGTGCCAGCAGTTTAGAGGGAATCGGCAGGGGGCTGGGGGATGAGCAGTTCTTC
TRBJ2-5 18 . TRBV13 TRBD2 CASSSQEPIAGGKETQYF TGTGCCAGCAGCTCCCAAGAACCCATAGCGGGAGGGAAAGAGACCCAGTACTTC
TRBJ2-1 21 . TRBV13 TRBD2 CASSLGLLSSGRATLYNEQFF TGTGCCAGCAGCTTAGGCCTACTGTCTAGCGGGAGGGCCACCCTCTACAATGAGCAGTTCTTC
TRBJ2-7 17 . TRBV4-3 TRBD2 CASSQDPLDSGSDEQYF TGCGCCAGCAGCCAAGATCCCCTTGATAGCGGGAGCGACGAGCAGTACTTC
TRBJ2-3 14 . TRBV5-1 . CASSLSPDTDTQYF TGCGCCAGCAGCTTGTCCCCAGACACAGATACGCAGTATTTT
TRBJ1-5 15 few TRBV9 . CASSVNGNSNQPQHF TGTGCCAGCAGCGTAAACGGGAATAGCAATCAGCCCCAGCATTTT
TRBJ1-2 16 . TRBV7-3 . CASSPTGDGANYGYTF TGTGCCAGCAGCCCGACGGGGGACGGAGCGAACTATGGCTACACCTTC
TRBJ2-1 16 once TRBV28 TRBD1 CASSRNTGTGGDEQFF TGTGCCAGCAGTCGCAACACCGGGACAGGGGGCGATGAGCAGTTCTTC
TRBJ2-2 15 . TRBV13 TRBD2 CASSGSGRVTGELFF TGTGCCAGCAGCGGGAGCGGGAGGGTCACCGGGGAGCTGTTTTTT
TRBJ1-3 14 . TRBV6-5 . CASSYGGEGNTIYF TGTGCCAGCAGTTACGGTGGGGAGGGAAACACCATATATTTT
TRBJ2-7 15 once TRBV9 . CASSPWTTGGYEQYF TGTGCCAGCAGCCCCTGGACTACCGGAGGCTACGAGCAGTACTTC
TRBJ2-1 11 . TRBV7-9 . CASSSPGMQFF TGTGCCAGCAGCTCGCCAGGGATGCAGTTCTTC
TRBJ2-5 13 . TRBV4-1 . CASSQSGSKTQYF TGCGCCAGCAGCCAATCAGGGTCAAAGACCCAGTACTTC
TRBJ2-2 15 once TRBV6-5 . CASSTQPMNTGELFF TGTGCCAGCAGTACACAGCCGATGAACACTGGGGAGCTGTTTTTT
TRBJ2-7 13 . TRBV7-9 TRBD1 CASSLRTGGAQYF TGTGCCAGCAGCTTAAGGACAGGGGGCGCGCAGTACTTC
TRBJ2-5 14 once TRBV28 . CASSLIRLKGSQYF TGTGCCAGCAGTTTAATTCGGCTTAAGGGGTCCCAGTACTTC
TRBJ2-3 16 few TRBV14 . CASSQVYIGHTDTQYF TGTGCCAGCAGCCAAGTGTATATCGGACACACAGATACGCAGTATTTT
TRBJ2-7 14 . TRBV19 . CASSTQGWSYEQYF TGTGCCAGTAGTACCCAGGGGTGGTCCTACGAGCAGTACTTC
TRBJ1-2 13 . TRBV29-1 TRBD1 CSVRQGALKGYTF TGCAGCGTACGACAGGGGGCTTTGAAAGGCTACACCTTC
TRBJ2-1 15 few TRBV4-2 TRBD2 CASSSGTSGDNEQFF TGTGCCAGCAGCTCCGGGACTAGCGGCGACAATGAGCAGTTCTTC
TRBJ1-1 13 . TRBV29-1 TRBD1 CSVVRDRGDKAFF TGCAGCGTTGTCCGGGACAGGGGCGATAAAGCTTTCTTT
TRBJ2-1 10 . TRBV10-1 . CAPPSNEQFF TGCGCCCCCCCCAGTAATGAGCAGTTCTTC
TRBJ2-5 13 . TRBV7-2 . CASSLSGQRAQYF TGTGCCAGCAGCTTATCTGGCCAGCGGGCCCAGTACTTC
TRBJ1-1 14 . TRBV5-6 . CASSPAGYRTEAFF TGTGCCAGCAGCCCGGCGGGGTACCGCACTGAAGCTTTCTTT
TRBJ1-1 15 . TRBV2 . CASTAGGARGTEAFF TGTGCCAGCACCGCTGGGGGCGCAAGGGGCACTGAAGCTTTCTTT
TRBJ1-1 12 . TRBV9 . CASSQGVTEAFF TGTGCCAGCAGCCAAGGGGTCACTGAAGCTTTCTTT
TRBJ2-4 18 . TRBV7-6 . CASSLSLPSDTAENIQYF TGTGCCAGCAGCTTATCCCTCCCCTCAGATACCGCCGAAAACATTCAGTACTTC
TRBJ1-1 12 . TRBV4-1 TRBD1 CATRTGGTEAFF TGCGCCACCCGCACAGGGGGCACTGAAGCTTTCTTT
TRBJ1-4 16 . TRBV19 TRBD1 CASRTGGLHRNEKLFF TGTGCCAGTAGGACAGGGGGACTCCATCGGAATGAAAAACTGTTTTTT
TRBJ2-1 16 . TRBV7-9 . CASSLLLVSSYNEQFF TGTGCCAGCAGCTTACTCCTGGTTAGCTCCTACAATGAGCAGTTCTTC
TRBJ1-2 15 . TRBV7-9 TRBD1 CASSFRDRDNYGYTF TGTGCTAGCAGCTTCCGGGACAGAGATAACTATGGCTACACCTTC
TRBJ1-2 14 few TRBV28 . CASSTEKLPYGYTF TGTGCCAGCAGCACAGAGAAACTCCCTTATGGCTACACCTTC
TRBJ2-7 14 . TRBV12-5 TRBD1 CASGRDRRTYEQYF TGTGCTAGTGGGAGGGACAGGCGCACCTACGAGCAGTACTTC
TRBJ2-3 15 . TRBV4-3 . CASSQDLEGTDTQYF TGCGCCAGCAGCCAAGATCTGGAGGGCACAGATACGCAGTATTTT
TRBJ2-3 16 . TRBV4-2 TRBD2 CASSHLTSGRVDTQYF TGTGCTAGCAGCCATCTAACTAGCGGGAGGGTAGATACGCAGTATTTT
TRBJ2-7 15 . TRBV7-2 TRBD2 CASSPETSGSGEQYF TGTGCCAGCAGCCCCGAGACTAGCGGGAGCGGTGAGCAGTACTTC
TRBJ1-1 15 . TRBV11-3 . CASSPRGGRGSEAFF TGTGCCAGCAGCCCCCGTGGCGGACGAGGGTCTGAAGCTTTCTTT
TRBJ1-2 15 . TRBV6-5 TRBD1 CASSYGGTGIYGYTF TGTGCCAGCAGTTACGGGGGGACAGGAATATATGGCTACACCTTC
TRBJ2-7 14 . TRBV30 TRBD2 CAWSREAAGYEQYF TGTGCCTGGAGTCGGGAGGCTGCTGGTTACGAGCAGTACTTC
TRBJ2-7 15 . TRBV11-1 . CASSDTGIGGYEQYF TGTGCCAGCAGCGATACAGGGATAGGAGGCTACGAGCAGTACTTC